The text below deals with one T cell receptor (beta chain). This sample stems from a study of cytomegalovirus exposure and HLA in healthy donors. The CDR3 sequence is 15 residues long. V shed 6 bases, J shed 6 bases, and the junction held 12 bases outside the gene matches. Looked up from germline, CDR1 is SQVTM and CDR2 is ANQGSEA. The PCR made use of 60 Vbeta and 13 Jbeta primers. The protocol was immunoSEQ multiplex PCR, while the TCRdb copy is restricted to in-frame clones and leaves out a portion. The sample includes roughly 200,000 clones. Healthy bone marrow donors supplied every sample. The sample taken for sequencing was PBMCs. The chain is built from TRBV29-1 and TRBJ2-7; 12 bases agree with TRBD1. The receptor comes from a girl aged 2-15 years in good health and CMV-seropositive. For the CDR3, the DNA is TGCAGCGTCCTAACAACGGGACAGGGGGCTCGCGAGCAGTACTTC. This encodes CSVLTTGQGAREQYF.